The clone carrying this T cell receptor (beta chain) was seen more than once but under ten times. This entry is derived from a study of T cells in Graves' hyperthyroidism and ophthalmopathy. Overall study: Pretreatment peripheral blood was obtained at initial diagnosis.

The source material, RNA transcripts, was used to amplify TCR beta CDR3 regions. The HTBI primer set drove a first-round RT-PCR of the TCR CDR3. TCRdb recomputed calls from the multiplex PCR reads with MiXCR, one row per CDR3 protein. The sample carries 400,000 to 500,000 distinct CDR3 sequences, around 13% recorded once. Newly diagnosed hyperthyroidism, duration under 2 months, in patients aged 18 to 65. CDR1 DFQATT and CDR2 SNEGSKA come from the germline V gene (reference sequence). This CDR3 contains 16 residues. J was trimmed by 0 bases and V by 3 bases; bases with no gene match: 5. This TCR derives from a woman aged 18-35 years with Graves' hyperthyroidism. The sequenced sample was blood. The chain couples TRBV20-1 to TRBJ2-1; 10 bases agree with TRBD2. DNA of the CDR3: TGCAGTGCTAGCTCCTCTAGCGGGGGCTCCTACAATGAGCAGTTCTTC. Translation gives CSASSSSGGSYNEQFF.